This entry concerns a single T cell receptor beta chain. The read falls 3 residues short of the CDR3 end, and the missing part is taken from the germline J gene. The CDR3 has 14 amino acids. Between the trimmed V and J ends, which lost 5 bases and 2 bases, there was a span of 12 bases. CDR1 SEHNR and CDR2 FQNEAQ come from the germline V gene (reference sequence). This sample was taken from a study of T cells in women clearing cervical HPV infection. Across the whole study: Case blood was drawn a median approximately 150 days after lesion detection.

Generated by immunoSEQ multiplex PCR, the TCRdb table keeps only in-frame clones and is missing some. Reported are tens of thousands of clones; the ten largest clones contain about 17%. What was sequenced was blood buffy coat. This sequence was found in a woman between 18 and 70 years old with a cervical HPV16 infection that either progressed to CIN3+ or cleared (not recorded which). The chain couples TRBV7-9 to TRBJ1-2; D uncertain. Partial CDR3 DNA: TGTGCCAGCAGCCGGCGGGAGACCAACTATGGC. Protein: CASSRRETNYG. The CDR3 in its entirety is CASSRRETNYGYTF.